The 10 T cell receptor beta chains below come from one sample, sequenced in a study of T cell repertoires in cytomegalovirus infection. Their antigen targets remain unknown. TCRdb analysed the reads with MiXCR anew, one entry per CDR3 protein. The sample lists some 920,000 distinct CDR3 sequences, 30% to 40% seen once, with around 15% in the top ten. The sample in question was cultured CD8+ T cells from PBMCs, obtained from culture after CMV antigen stimulation. These receptor sequences come from a human donor in good health (CMV status not recorded). Some clones in this sample may be carry-over from other donors' samples.

This clonotype has more than one count but fewer than ten. The chain uses TRBV6-5 and TRBJ2-1; D perhaps matches TRBD1 (5 bases). The CDR3 consists of 12 residues. The V gene's germline CDR1 is MNHEY and CDR2 SVGAGI. V lost 6 bases and J lost 8, with 11 bases in between. CDR3 bases: TGTGCCAGCAGCCCAGGGATACATGAGCAGTTCTTC. It encodes CASSPGIHEQFF.

The chain couples TRBV20-1 to TRBJ2-7; D not resolved. Trimming left V 3 bases short and J 5 bases short, with 23 bases between. Looked up from germline, CDR1 is DFQATT and CDR2 is SNEGSKA (reference sequence). The CDR3 covers 16 residues. This CDR3 reads CSASGVSDRPSHEQYF. CDR3 coding DNA: TGCAGTGCTAGCGGAGTCTCCGATAGGCCCTCTCACGAGCAGTACTTC.

J is TRBJ2-1 and V is TRBV6-2 or TRBV6-3; 9 nucleotides align to TRBD1. The CDR3 consists of 17 residues. CDR1 MNHEY and CDR2 SVGEGT come from the germline V gene. J gave up 2 bases and V 4 bases, and 9 bases lay outside the gene matches. The CDR3 DNA follows: TGTGCCAGCAGTTTGTTCACAGGGGGCAACGCCTACAATGAGCAGTTCTTC. This gives the protein CASSLFTGGNAYNEQFF.

This clonotype was counted a few times. The chain combines TRBV24-1 with TRBJ2-1; 7 bases match TRBD2. In germline, CDR1 is KGHDR, CDR2 SFDVKD. The CDR3 sequence is 15 residues long. Losses at the gene ends were 0 bases for V and 2 bases for J; bases not matched to a gene: 0. CDR3 bases: TGTGCCACCAGTGATTTGCGGGGGGCCTACAATGAGCAGTTCTTC. This encodes CATSDLRGAYNEQFF.

V gene TRBV2 combines with J gene TRBJ2-2; D may be TRBD1 (6 bases). V was shortened by 4 bases and J by 4 bases, with 16 bases between the two germline ends. CDR1 and CDR2 (germline): SNHLY, FYNNEI. This CDR3 is 16 amino acids long. CDR3 region: CASSVSVGAVTGELFF. The CDR3 coding sequence is TGTGCCAGCAGTGTGTCAGTGGGGGCGGTCACCGGGGAGCTGTTTTTT.

V and J are TRBV4-3 and TRBJ1-1, with a weak D call TRBD1 (5 bases). Trimming shortened V by 0 bases and J by 5 bases, and 13 bases separated the two germline ends. CDR1 and CDR2 from the germline V gene are LGHNA and YSLEER. This CDR3 has 15 amino acids. CDR3 DNA sequence: TGCGCCAGCAGCCAAGATCACGGGGGGTGGACTGAAGCTTTCTTT. Protein: CASSQDHGGWTEAFF.

The J gene is TRBJ1-2, the V gene TRBV14; 7 bases align to TRBD1. With 1 base clipped from V and 4 bases from J, the junction kept 3 bases outside the gene matches. Germline CDR1 reads SGHDN; CDR2 reads FVKESK. The CDR3 contains 14 residues. Here the CDR3 reads CASSQVPGGYGYTF. The CDR3 DNA is TGTGCCAGCAGCCAAGTGCCAGGGGGCTATGGCTACACCTTC.

The chain links TRBV7-9 to TRBJ2-4; D possibly corresponds to TRBD2 (5 bases). The CDR3 has 14 residues. Trimming took off 4 bases at V and 0 bases at J, with 7 bases between the two ends. CDR1 SEHNR and CDR2 FQNEAQ come from the germline V gene (reference sequence). The CDR3 spells CASSYEGAKNIQYF. The CDR3 DNA follows: TGTGCCAGCAGCTACGAGGGAGCCAAAAACATTCAGTACTTC.

This clonotype was seen a handful of times. The rearrangement links TRBV7-9 to TRBJ1-2; D perhaps matches TRBD1 (6 bases). V lost 7 bases and J lost 4, with 10 bases in between. CDR3 length: 12 residues. Germline V gene lookup returns CDR1 SEHNR and CDR2 FQNEAQ (reference sequence). CDR3 in amino acids: CASKQGPYGYTF. The CDR3 DNA follows: TGTGCCAGCAAACAGGGCCCCTATGGCTACACCTTC.

The chain couples TRBV6-5 to TRBJ1-5; 7 nucleotides match TRBD1. The CDR3 contains 14 residues. Looked up from germline, CDR1 is MNHEY and CDR2 is SVGAGI. Trimming took 8 bases from V and 3 from J; bases not matched to a gene: 7. CDR3 sequence: CASGIGTVNQPQHF. In nucleotides, the CDR3 is TGTGCCAGCGGAATTGGGACAGTCAATCAGCCCCAGCATTTT.